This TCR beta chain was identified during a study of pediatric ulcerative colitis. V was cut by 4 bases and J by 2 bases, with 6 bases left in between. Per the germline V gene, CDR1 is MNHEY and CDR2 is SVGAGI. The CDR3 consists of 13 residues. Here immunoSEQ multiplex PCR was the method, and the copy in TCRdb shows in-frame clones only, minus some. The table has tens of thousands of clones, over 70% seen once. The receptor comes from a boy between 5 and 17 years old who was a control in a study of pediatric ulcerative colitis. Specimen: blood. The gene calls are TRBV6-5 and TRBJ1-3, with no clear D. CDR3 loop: CASSSGAGNTIYF. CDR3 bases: TGTGCCAGCAGTTCAGGAGCTGGAAACACCATATATTTT.